A single sample is the source of the 9 T cell receptor beta chains below, sequenced in a study of blood T cell repertoires in COVID-19. Measured with immunoSEQ multiplex PCR; TCRdb has only the in-frame clones, and not every one. The sample lists tens of thousands of clones; roughly 89% were seen once. Sequenced material: peripheral blood. The source is a man aged 60 to 69 with active COVID-19.

This chain joins TRBV9 and TRBJ2-1, with D maybe TRBD1 (6 bases). The length of the CDR3 is 17 residues. Germline V CDR1 and CDR2: SGDLS, YYNGEE. V lost 0 bases, J lost 4 bases, and 17 bases lay in between. The CDR3: CASSVGSAVGGYNEQFF. The CDR3, as DNA: TGTGCCAGCAGCGTAGGGTCAGCGGTAGGGGGATACAATGAGCAGTTCTTC.

V usage is TRBV28 and J usage is TRBJ1-2; no definite D call. The CDR3 contains 15 residues. The germline V gene encodes CDR1 MDHEN and CDR2 SYDVKM. V was pared by 5 bases and J by 4 bases, with 17 bases between. The CDR3, as DNA: TGTGCCAGCAGTCCCCCAGCGGGCGCGGTCTATGGCTACACCTTC. Its protein is CASSPPAGAVYGYTF.

This sequence joins TRBV24-1 and TRBJ2-2, with D tentatively TRBD2 (5 bases). V was trimmed by 5 bases and J by 1 base, leaving 7 bases between them. Germline loops: CDR1 KGHDR, CDR2 SFDVKD. The CDR3 runs 14 residues. In DNA form, the CDR3 reads TGTGCCACCAGTGCTGGGAGGAACACCGGGGAGCTGTTTTTT. Its translation: CATSAGRNTGELFF.

The chain carries TRBV6-2 or TRBV6-3 and TRBJ2-7, with D unresolved. Between the trimmed V and J ends, which lost 4 bases and 5 bases, there was a span of 12 bases. CDR3 length equals 13 residues. Per the germline V gene, CDR1 is MNHEY and CDR2 is SVGEGT. The CDR3 DNA reads TGTGCCAGCAGTTTCAATCCCCCTAACGAGCAGTACTTC. It yields the protein CASSFNPPNEQYF.

This clone is categorized as medium-sized. The rearrangement joins TRBV7-9 to TRBJ2-7; 9 bases map to TRBD2. The germline CDR1 and CDR2 sequences are SEHNR and FQNEAQ (reference sequence). V lost 7 bases and J lost 6; bases outside the gene matches: 7. This CDR3 has 13 residues. The CDR3 here is CASTPSGTLEQYF. CDR3 in DNA: TGTGCCAGCACTCCTAGCGGGACTCTCGAGCAGTACTTC.

CDR3 bases: TGTGCCAGCAGAGGTGGGGCGGGATTTTACCATGAGCAGTTCTTC. Translated, it gives CASRGGAGFYHEQFF. The rearrangement links TRBV7-9 to TRBJ2-1, with D perhaps matching TRBD2 (6 bases). Germline loops: CDR1 SEHNR, CDR2 FQNEAQ (reference sequence). The CDR3 spans 15 residues. Trimming shortened V by 6 bases and J by 8 bases, and 20 bases separated the two germline ends.

This chain joins TRBV2 and TRBJ1-2, with TRBD1 matching over 9 bases. V trimming: 6 bases; J trimming: 3 bases; junction bases outside the gene matches: 11. There are 16 residues in the CDR3. The germline V gene encodes CDR1 SNHLY and CDR2 FYNNEI. The CDR3 here is CASRATGTGLDYGYTF. The CDR3 DNA sequence: TGTGCCAGCAGAGCGACTGGGACAGGGTTGGACTATGGCTACACCTTC.

Regarding this clone: Because the CDR3's place on the DNA is in doubt, the DNA is left out and the CDR3 is given as listed by TCRdb. The CDR3 reads CASSPQRISATNEKLFF. This chain links TRBV18 with TRBJ1-4. The CDR3 spans 17 residues, counting both ends. The germline V gene has CDR1 KGHSH and CDR2 LQKENI.

This sequence joins TRBV14 and TRBJ1-1; possible D gene TRBD1, 5 bases. This CDR3 is built from 14 residues. V was cut by 1 base and J by 6 bases, with 12 bases left in between. Germline V gene data show CDR1 as SGHDN and CDR2 as FVKESK. CDR3 bases: TGTGCCAGCAGCCAAGTGGAGACAGCATCTGAAGCTTTCTTT. Amino acid sequence: CASSQVETASEAFF.